This T cell receptor (beta chain) was sequenced during a study of T cell responses to AZD1222 COVID-19 vaccine. Sequenced by immunoSEQ multiplex PCR; TCRdb stores in-frame clones only, minus some. The sample lists around 180,000 clones, around 92% occurring once. Remarks on this clone: Its antigen remains unidentified.

Study results and limitations: Vaccination with two AZD1222 doses was followed by a rise in Spike-specific TCR breadth and depth. White British donors predominated, females outnumbered males, and clonal diversity was possibly underestimated.

The V end lost 1 base, the J end lost 4 bases, and 13 bases lay between the germline ends. The germline gives CDR1 SEHNR, CDR2 FQNEAQ (reference sequence). CDR3 length: 15 residues. The source is an adult in good health. This sequence joins TRBV7-9 and TRBJ1-2, with D possibly being TRBD1 (5 bases). Sequences were derived from peripheral blood, sampled on day 0 of AZD1222 vaccination. Here the CDR3 DNA reads TGTGCCAGCAGCTTAGTGGGGCCGAATTCCTATGGCTACACCTTC. This codes for CASSLVGPNSYGYTF.